This T cell receptor (beta chain) comes out of a study of T cells expressing NK-cell markers. About the study: The TCR beta repertoires originated in sorted CD3+CD56+NKG2C+, CD3+CD56+NKG2C- and CD3+CD56-NKG2C+ T cells. Whole-study findings and limits: HCMV specificity of the expanded NKG2C+ T cell clones stayed unclear. Once again these clonotypes came out on top in the CD3+CD56-NKG2C+ fraction of several donors.

Production of TCR beta cDNA relied on 5'RACE template switching with UMIs. Using the 5' RACE reads, TCRdb records one entry per CDR3 protein without DNA. The table for this sample gives roughly 150,000 distinct CDR3 sequences. There are 19 residues in the CDR3. Germline V gives CDR1 DFQATT, CDR2 SNEGSKA (reference sequence). In the case of this clonotype: Antigen: not known.

The sequenced sample was blood T cells: a sorted CD56 or NKG2C T cell subset, CD4+ or CD8+ T cells, or bulk PBMC T cells (not recorded which). The TCR sequence derives from a man aged 18 to 69 in good health. The chain carries TRBV20-1 and TRBJ1-6; TCRdb's assignment of TRBD1 cannot be checked, as there is no DNA. The CDR3 sequence is CSAREWDSLSSSYNSPLHF.